The T cell receptor (beta chain) described here comes from a study of blood T cell repertoires in COVID-19. Across the study: Some COVID-19 samples were acute and others convalescent; all came from the United States, Italy and Spain. PBMCs, B-cell-depleted T cells, or T cells were the source of the cDNA or gDNA that made up the material.

Enrolment of Seattle patients took place during active infection, and they were followed longitudinally. In the authors' workflow: Reference gene primer amplification in the assay estimated nucleated cell counts. Sequencing was performed with immunoSEQ multiplex PCR; in TCRdb, only in-frame clones are kept and a portion is missing. V and J calls and clone size follow that table, whereas D and trimming were derived from the DNA. The table records around 84,000 clones, around 82% of them present only once. The TCR was taken from a man in his 60s with COVID-19, enrolled during active disease. Material for sequencing was peripheral blood.

CDR3 sequence (DNA): TGTGCCAGCAGCCCCGGACTAGCGCGAGAGACCCAGTACTTC. It yields the protein CASSPGLARETQYF. This chain uses TRBV7-2 with TRBJ2-5, with 9 bases identical to TRBD2. The CDR3 runs to 14 residues. Germline-derived CDR1 and CDR2 are SGHTA and FQGNSA. Trimming removed 5 bases from V and 4 bases from J; junction bases left unmatched: 5.